This TCR beta chain was found in a study of cytomegalovirus exposure and HLA in healthy donors. The PCR used 60 Vbeta and 13 Jbeta primers. The method was immunoSEQ multiplex PCR; TCRdb's version includes in-frame clones alone and lacks a portion of them. The table includes 110,000 or so clones, approximately 80% detected once. Per the germline V gene, CDR1 is MNHEY and CDR2 is SMNVEV (reference sequence). CDR3 length: 13 amino acids. V was clipped by 5 bases and J by 6 bases, with 10 bases between them. This clone was detected only once. The gene calls are TRBV27 and TRBJ1-4, with a tentative D call TRBD1 (5 bases). The clonotype originates from a woman aged 25 to 39 in good health and CMV-seropositive. Sequenced: PBMCs. The DNA for the CDR3 is TGTGCCAGCAGTCTGCGGGGGGATGAAAAACTGTTTTTT. As protein: CASSLRGDEKLFF. The complete variable domain, with remaining parts taken from reference TRBV27 and TRBJ1-4, reads EAQVTQNPRYLITVTGKKLTVTCSQNMNHEYMSWYRQDPGLGLRQIYYSMNVEVTDKGDVPEGYKVSRKEKRNFPLILESPSPNQTSLYFCASSLRGDEKLFFGSGTQLSVL.